Below, 3 T cell receptor beta chains from the same sample are listed, as sequenced in a study of T cells expressing NK-cell markers. TCRdb re-called the 5' RACE reads, yielding one record per CDR3 amino acid sequence without DNA. Here the sample table reports about 300,000 distinct CDR3 sequences. The sample taken for sequencing was blood T cells: a sorted CD56 or NKG2C T cell subset, CD4+ or CD8+ T cells, or bulk PBMC T cells (not recorded which). These receptor sequences come from a woman between 18 and 75 years old in good health.

The gene calls are TRBV9 and TRBJ2-3; TCRdb proposes TRBD2, but this gene call is untestable without DNA. There are 16 residues in the CDR3. The germline CDR1 and CDR2 sequences are SGDLS and YYNGEE. The CDR3 loop is CASSVSLAGNSDTQYF. Full variable domain (rest looked up from reference TRBV9 and TRBJ2-3): DSGVTQTPKHLITATGQRVTLRCSPRSGDLSVYWYQQSLDQGLQFLIQYYNGEERAKGNILERFSAQQFPDLHSELNLSSLELGDSALYFCASSVSLAGNSDTQYFGPGTRLTVL.

CDR3 amino acids: CASSPNRAEQYF. This sequence joins TRBV18 and TRBJ2-7; TCRdb's assignment of TRBD1 cannot be checked, as there is no DNA. This CDR3 region has 12 residues. Per germline, CDR1 KGHSH and CDR2 LQKENI.

The genes are TRBV9 and TRBJ2-6; with no DNA, the TCRdb D assignment of TRBD1 cannot be verified. CDR3 length: 14 residues. Germline CDR1 SGDLS, CDR2 YYNGEE. This CDR3 reads CASGWGAGANVLTF.